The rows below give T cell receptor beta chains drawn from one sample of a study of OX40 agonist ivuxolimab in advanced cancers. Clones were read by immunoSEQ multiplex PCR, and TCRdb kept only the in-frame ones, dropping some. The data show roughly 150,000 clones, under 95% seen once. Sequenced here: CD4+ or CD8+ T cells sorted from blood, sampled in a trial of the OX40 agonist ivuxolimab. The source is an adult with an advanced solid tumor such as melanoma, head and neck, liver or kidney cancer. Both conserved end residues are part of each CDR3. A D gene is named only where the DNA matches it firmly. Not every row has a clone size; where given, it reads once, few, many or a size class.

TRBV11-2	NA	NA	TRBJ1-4	TGTGCCAGCAGCTTAGTTGGGGCCGGGGATGAAAAACTGTTTTTT	CASSLVGAGDEKLFF
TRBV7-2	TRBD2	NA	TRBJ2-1	TGTGCCAGCAGCATCGGACTAGCAACCAATGAGCAGTTCTTC	CASSIGLATNEQFF
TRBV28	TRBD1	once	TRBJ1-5	TGTGCCAGCAGTTGGACAGGGGCTTATCAGCCCCAGCATTTT	CASSWTGAYQPQHF
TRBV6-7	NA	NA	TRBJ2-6	TGTGCCAGCTCCCGCAGTGCCGGGGCCAACGTCCTGACTTTC	CASSRSAGANVLTF
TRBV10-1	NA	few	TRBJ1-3	TGCGCCAGCACCCCGGGCTCTGGAAACACCATATATTTT	CASTPGSGNTIYF
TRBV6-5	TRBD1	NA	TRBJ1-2	TGTGCCAGCAGCCCACAGGGGACCGCGGGCGACTACACCTTC	CASSPQGTAGDYTF
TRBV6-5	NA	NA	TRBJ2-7	TGTGCCAGCAGTGAAGGGCAGTACTTC	CASSEGQYF
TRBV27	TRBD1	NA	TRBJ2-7	TGTGCCAGCGGAAGGACAGGGAACTACGAGCAGTACTTC	CASGRTGNYEQYF
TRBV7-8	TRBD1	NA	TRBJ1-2	TGTGCCAGCAGCGTTTCGGGACAGCGAACGGGCTACACCTTC	CASSVSGQRTGYTF
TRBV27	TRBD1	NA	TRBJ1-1	TGTGCCAGCAGGAAAGGTAGACAGGGGATAGCTTTCTTT	CASRKGRQGIAFF
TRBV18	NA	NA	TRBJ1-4	TGTGCCAGCTCTCGTGGGCAGGCAACTAATGAAAAACTGTTTTTT	CASSRGQATNEKLFF
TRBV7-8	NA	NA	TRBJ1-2	TGTGCCAGCAGCTTAGTAGACACCGCTAACTATGGCTACACCTTC	CASSLVDTANYGYTF
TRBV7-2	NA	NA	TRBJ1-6	TGTGCCAGCAGCCCCTACCCCGATCGGGAACCCTATAATTCACCCCTCCACTTT	CASSPYPDREPYNSPLHF
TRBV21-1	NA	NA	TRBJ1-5	TGTGCCAGCAGATGGACAGGGTTGCCCCAGCATTTT	CASRWTGLPQHF
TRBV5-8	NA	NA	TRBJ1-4	TGTGCCAGCAGCTTGTGGGCTAATGAAAAACTGTTTTTT	CASSLWANEKLFF
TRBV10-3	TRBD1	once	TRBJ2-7	TGTGCCATCAGCGGACAGGAAACCTACGAGCAGTACTTC	CAISGQETYEQYF
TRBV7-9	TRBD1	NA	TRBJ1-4	TGTGCCAGCAGCCTCGGACAGGCTTTTAATGAAAAACTGTTTTTT	CASSLGQAFNEKLFF
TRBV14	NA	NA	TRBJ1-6	TGTGCCAGCAGCCCATTAGGCCGGACTTCTGAATCACCCCTCCACTTT	CASSPLGRTSESPLHF
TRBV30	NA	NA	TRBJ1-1	TGTGCCTGCAGACTTACGCGGGCCGACACTGAAGCTTTCTTT	CACRLTRADTEAFF
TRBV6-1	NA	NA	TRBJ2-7	TGTGCCAGCAGTAGCCCGGGCCTCTCGTTCGACGAGCAGTACTTC	CASSSPGLSFDEQYF
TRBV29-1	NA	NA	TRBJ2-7	TGCAGCGTTGAGTCAGAAGGGGCCTACGAGCAGTACTTC	CSVESEGAYEQYF
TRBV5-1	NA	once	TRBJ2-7	TGCGCCAGCAGCTTGGAGGCCTGGTCGGGGAACGAGCAGTACTTC	CASSLEAWSGNEQYF
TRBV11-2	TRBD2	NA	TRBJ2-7	TGTGCCAGCAGCTTAGGAACTCCGGGGGGACTCTACGAGCAGTACTTC	CASSLGTPGGLYEQYF
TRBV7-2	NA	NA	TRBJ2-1	TGTGCCAGCACCCGGACCTCCGGGCAGTTCTTC	CASTRTSGQFF
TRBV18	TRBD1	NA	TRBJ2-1	TGTGCCAGCTCTCCCAAGACAGGGGGCTACAATGAGCAGTTCTTC	CASSPKTGGYNEQFF
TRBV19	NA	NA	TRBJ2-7	TGTGCCAGTAGTATGAGGACACAAGACTACGAGCAGTACTTC	CASSMRTQDYEQYF